The following is a T cell receptor beta chain sequence with its context. Compared with germline, one end of the junction differs, possibly owing to a read error. The data were obtained in a study of molecular identifiers for immune sequencing clone quantification. TCRdb reprocessed the PCR reads with MiXCR, giving one entry per CDR3 protein. The repertoire holds around 470,000 distinct CDR3 sequences, with around a fifth as singletons. The CDR3 is 12 amino acids. Sample: naive CD8+ T cells from blood, with Jurkat cell RNA spiked in. Sample subset: FACS-sorted CD8+CD4-CCR7+CD45RA+ naive T cells. The TCR sequence derives from a human donor in good health. Some libraries in this study had Jurkat cell RNA spiked in. This chain uses TRBV12-3 or TRBV12-4 with TRBJ1-5; no definite D call. CDR3 DNA sequence: TGTGCCAGCAGTCTGTACAATCATCCCCAGCATTTT. Its translation: CASSLYNHPQHF.